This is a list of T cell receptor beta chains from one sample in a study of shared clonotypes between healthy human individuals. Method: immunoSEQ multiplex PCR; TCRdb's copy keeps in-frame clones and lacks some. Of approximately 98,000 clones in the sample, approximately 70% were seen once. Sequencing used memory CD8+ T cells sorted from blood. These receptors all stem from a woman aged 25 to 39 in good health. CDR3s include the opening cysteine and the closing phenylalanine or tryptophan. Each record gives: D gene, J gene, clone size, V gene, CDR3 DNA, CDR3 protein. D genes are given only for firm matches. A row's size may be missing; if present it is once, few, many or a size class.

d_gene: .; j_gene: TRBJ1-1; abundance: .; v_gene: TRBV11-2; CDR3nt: TGTGCCAGCAGCCCACCAGGGGATAACACTGAAGCTTTCTTT; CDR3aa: CASSPPGDNTEAFF
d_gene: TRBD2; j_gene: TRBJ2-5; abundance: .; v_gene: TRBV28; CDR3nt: TGTGCCAGCCTCCCTGGGTCTCCACTAGCGGGAGGGGGTGAGACCCAGTACTTC; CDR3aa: CASLPGSPLAGGGETQYF
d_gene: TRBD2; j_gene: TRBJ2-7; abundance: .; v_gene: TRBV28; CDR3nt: TGTGCCAGCAAACCCTTGGTAGCGGGGACCTACGAGCAGTACTTC; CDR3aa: CASKPLVAGTYEQYF
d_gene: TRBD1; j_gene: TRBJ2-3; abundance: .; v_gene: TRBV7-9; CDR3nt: TGTGCCAGCAGCGGGACAGACGAGGATACGCAGTATTTT; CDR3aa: CASSGTDEDTQYF
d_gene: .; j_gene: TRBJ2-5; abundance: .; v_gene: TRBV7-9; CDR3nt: TGTGCCAGCAGCTTAGTGCTAGCTGGGGAGACCCAGTACTTC; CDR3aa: CASSLVLAGETQYF
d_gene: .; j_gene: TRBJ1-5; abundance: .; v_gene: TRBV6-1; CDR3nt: TGTGCCAGCAGTGAAATGGGGACCGGGAGTCAGCCCCAGCATTTT; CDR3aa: CASSEMGTGSQPQHF
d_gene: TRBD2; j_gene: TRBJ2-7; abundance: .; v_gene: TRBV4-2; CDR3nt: TGTGCCAGCAGCCATGAACTAGCGGGAGATTTGAAGGGGACCTACGAGCAGTACTTC; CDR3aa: CASSHELAGDLKGTYEQYF
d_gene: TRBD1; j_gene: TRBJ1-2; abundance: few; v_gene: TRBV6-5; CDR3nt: TGTGCCAGCAGCGTCGGACAGGGAGGCTATGGCTACACCTTC; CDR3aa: CASSVGQGGYGYTF
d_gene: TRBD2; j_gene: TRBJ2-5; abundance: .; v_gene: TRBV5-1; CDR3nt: TGCGCCAGCTTTGCGGGGGTCCAAGAGACCCAGTACTTC; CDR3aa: CASFAGVQETQYF
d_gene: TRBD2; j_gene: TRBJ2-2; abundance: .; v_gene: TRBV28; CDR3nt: TGTGCCAGCAGCCCGCCGGGACTAGCCGAGTGGGAAGAGAACACCGGGGAGCTGTTTTTT; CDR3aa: CASSPPGLAEWEENTGELFF
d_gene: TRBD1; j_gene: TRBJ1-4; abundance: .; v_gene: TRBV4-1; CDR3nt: TGCGCCAGCAGCCCACAGGCCGGGACAGGGGCTGAAAAACTGTTTTTT; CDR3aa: CASSPQAGTGAEKLFF
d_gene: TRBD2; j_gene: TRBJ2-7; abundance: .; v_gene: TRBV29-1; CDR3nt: TGCAGCGTATCAGTACCGGGACTAGGTGGCGACGAGCAGTACTTC; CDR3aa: CSVSVPGLGGDEQYF
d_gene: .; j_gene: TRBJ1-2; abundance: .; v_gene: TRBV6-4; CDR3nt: TGTGCCAGCAGTGAAAGGGACTATGGCTACACCTTC; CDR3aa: CASSERDYGYTF
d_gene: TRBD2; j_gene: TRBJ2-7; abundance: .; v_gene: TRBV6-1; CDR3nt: TGTGCCAGCAGTCTAGCGGGAGCCACCTACGAGCAGTACTTC; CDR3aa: CASSLAGATYEQYF
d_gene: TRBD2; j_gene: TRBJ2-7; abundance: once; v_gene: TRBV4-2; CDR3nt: TGTGCCAGCAGCTTGGGGGGGGATACCTACGAGCAGTACTTC; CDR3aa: CASSLGGDTYEQYF
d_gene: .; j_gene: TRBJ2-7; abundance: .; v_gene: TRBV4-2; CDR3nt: TGTGCCAGCAGCCAGGAATACTACAGCTGGTACGGTTCCTACGAGCAGTACTTC; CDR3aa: CASSQEYYSWYGSYEQYF
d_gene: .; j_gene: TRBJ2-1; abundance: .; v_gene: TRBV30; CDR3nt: TGTGCCTGGAGTGTGGACTCCCTGATTCATGAGCAGTTCTTC; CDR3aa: CAWSVDSLIHEQFF
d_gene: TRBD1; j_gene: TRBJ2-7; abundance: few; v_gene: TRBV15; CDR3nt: TGTGCCACCAGCAGTAAGGGACAGGGTTGGGACGAGCAGTACTTC; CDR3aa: CATSSKGQGWDEQYF
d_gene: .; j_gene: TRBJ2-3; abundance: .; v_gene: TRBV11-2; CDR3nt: TGTGCCAGCAGCAGCGATGGGTCTAGGGGTACAGATACGCAGTATTTT; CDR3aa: CASSSDGSRGTDTQYF
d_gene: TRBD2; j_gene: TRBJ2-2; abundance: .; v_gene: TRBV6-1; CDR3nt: TGTGCCAGCACTGTGACTAGCGGGAGTGCCGGGGAGCTGTTTTTT; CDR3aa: CASTVTSGSAGELFF
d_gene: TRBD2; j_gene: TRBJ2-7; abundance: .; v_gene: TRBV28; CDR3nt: TGTGCCAGCAGCACGAGCGGGATTATCTCCTACGAGCAGTACTTC; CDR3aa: CASSTSGIISYEQYF
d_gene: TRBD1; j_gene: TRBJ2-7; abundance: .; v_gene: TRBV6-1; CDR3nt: TGTGCCAGCAGTGCCCGTATCCGGACAGGGGACTACGAGCAGTACTTC; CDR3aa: CASSARIRTGDYEQYF
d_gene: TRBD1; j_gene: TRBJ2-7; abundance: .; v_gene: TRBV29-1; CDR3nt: TGCAGCGTGGTCCGTGACAGGGGCTCCTACGAGCAGTACTTC; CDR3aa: CSVVRDRGSYEQYF
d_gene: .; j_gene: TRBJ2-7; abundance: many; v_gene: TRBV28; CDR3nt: TGTGCCAGCAGTTTATCGCTAGCGTCCTCCTACGAGCAGTACTTC; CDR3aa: CASSLSLASSYEQYF
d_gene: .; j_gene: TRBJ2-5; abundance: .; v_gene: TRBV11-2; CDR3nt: TGTGCCAGCAGCTTAGGTCCCAACGAGGAAGAGACCCAGTACTTC; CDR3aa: CASSLGPNEEETQYF
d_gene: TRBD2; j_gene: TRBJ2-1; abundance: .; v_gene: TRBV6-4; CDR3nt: TGTGCCAGCAGTGGGACTAGCGAGAGTGAGCAGTTCTTC; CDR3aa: CASSGTSESEQFF
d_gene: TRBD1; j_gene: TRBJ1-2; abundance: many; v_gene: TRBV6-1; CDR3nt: TGTGCCAGCAGTGGGGGGACAGAAGCTATTAATGGCTACACCTTC; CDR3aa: CASSGGTEAINGYTF
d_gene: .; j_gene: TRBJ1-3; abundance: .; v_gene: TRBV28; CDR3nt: TGTGCCAGCAGTTTATGGGGAATGTGGTCTGGAAACACCATATATTTT; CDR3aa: CASSLWGMWSGNTIYF
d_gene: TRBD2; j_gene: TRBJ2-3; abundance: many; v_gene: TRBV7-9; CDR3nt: TGTGCCAGCACAGCGGGGCTAGCGGCCTACGTGGGGTATTTT; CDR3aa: CASTAGLAAYVGYF
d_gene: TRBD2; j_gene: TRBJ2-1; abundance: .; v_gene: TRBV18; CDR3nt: TGTGCCAGCTCACCACACCAACTAGCGGGAGTGCACAATGAGCAGTTCTTC; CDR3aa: CASSPHQLAGVHNEQFF
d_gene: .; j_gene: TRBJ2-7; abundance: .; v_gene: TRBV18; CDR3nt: TGTGCCAGCTCACCGGGAGACAGGATCTACGAGCAGTACTTC; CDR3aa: CASSPGDRIYEQYF
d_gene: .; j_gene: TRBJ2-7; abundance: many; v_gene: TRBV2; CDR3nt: TGTGCCAGCAGTGCAGTGTTATCCTACGAGCAGTACTTC; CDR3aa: CASSAVLSYEQYF
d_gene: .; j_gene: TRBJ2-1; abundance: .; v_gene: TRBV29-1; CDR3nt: TGCAGCGTGGCGGGCCAAAGCTCCTACAATGAGCAGTTCTTC; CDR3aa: CSVAGQSSYNEQFF
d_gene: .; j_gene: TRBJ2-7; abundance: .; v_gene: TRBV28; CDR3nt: TGTGCCAGCAGTTTAATGTGGGAGGGGGCGCGATACGAGCAGTACTTC; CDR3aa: CASSLMWEGARYEQYF
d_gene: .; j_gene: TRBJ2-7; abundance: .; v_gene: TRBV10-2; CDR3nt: TGCGCCAGCAGTGAGATAGCGGAATCCTACGAGCAGTACTTC; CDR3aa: CASSEIAESYEQYF
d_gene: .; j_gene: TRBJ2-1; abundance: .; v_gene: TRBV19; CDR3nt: TGTGCCAGCCGTAACCAGGGAAGTGAGCAGTTCTTC; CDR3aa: CASRNQGSEQFF